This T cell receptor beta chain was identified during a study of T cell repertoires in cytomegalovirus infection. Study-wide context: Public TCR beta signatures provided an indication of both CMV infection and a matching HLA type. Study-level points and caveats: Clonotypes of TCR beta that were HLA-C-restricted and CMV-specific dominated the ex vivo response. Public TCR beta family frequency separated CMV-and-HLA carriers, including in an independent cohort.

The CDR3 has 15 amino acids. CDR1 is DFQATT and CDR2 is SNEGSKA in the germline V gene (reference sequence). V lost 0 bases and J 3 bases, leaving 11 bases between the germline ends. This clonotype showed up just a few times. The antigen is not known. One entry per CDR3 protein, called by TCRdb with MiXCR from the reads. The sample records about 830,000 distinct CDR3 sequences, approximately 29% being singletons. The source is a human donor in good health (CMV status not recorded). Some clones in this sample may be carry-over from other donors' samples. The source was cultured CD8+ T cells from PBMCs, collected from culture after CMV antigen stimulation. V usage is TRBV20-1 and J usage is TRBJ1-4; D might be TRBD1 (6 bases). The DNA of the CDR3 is TGCAGTGCTAGAGATTATACAGGGCCTAATGAAAAACTGTTTTTT. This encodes CSARDYTGPNEKLFF.